This T cell receptor beta chain was identified in a study of blood T cell repertoires in COVID-19. The repertoire was sequenced with immunoSEQ multiplex PCR; TCRdb's copy has only in-frame clones and lacks some. Among approximately 350,000 clones, 70% to 90% were seen once, and the ten largest hold 0.95% to 1.5%. Germline V gene sequence: CDR1 ENHRY, CDR2 SYGVKD. V lost 0 bases, J lost 4 bases, and 12 bases lay in between. This CDR3 is 15 amino acids long. This TCR came from a middle-aged man with acute or convalescent COVID-19. The chain combines TRBV10-3 with TRBJ1-1; the D gene is possibly TRBD1 (6 bases). Source material: peripheral blood. The CDR3: CAISESTGQFTEAFF. The CDR3 DNA reads TGTGCCATCAGTGAGTCGACTGGACAGTTCACTGAAGCTTTCTTT.